What follows describes a single TCR beta chain. These data belong to a study of blood T cell repertoires in COVID-19. Across the study: Some COVID-19 samples were acute and others convalescent; all came from the United States, Italy and Spain. T cells, B-cell-depleted T cells, or PBMCs provided the cDNA or gDNA that served as material.

The V gene's germline CDR1 is KGHDR and CDR2 SFDVKD. The CDR3 sequence is 16 residues long. V was cut by 3 bases and J by 1 base, with 12 bases left in between. Per the original methods: From reference gene primer amplification, estimates of nucleated cell counts were derived. Here immunoSEQ multiplex PCR was the method, and the copy in TCRdb shows in-frame clones only, minus some. The V and J calls and clone size were taken over from that table, and D and trimming were inferred from the DNA. Of about 110,000 clones in the sample, around three quarters were seen once. Sequencing used peripheral blood. The V call is TRBV24-1, the J call TRBJ2-1; tentatively, D is TRBD2 (6 bases). The TCR comes from an older woman with acute or convalescent COVID-19. CDR3 nucleotide sequence: TGTGCCACCAGTGATCAGAGCGGGCTGTCCTACAATGAGCAGTTCTTC. Its translation: CATSDQSGLSYNEQFF.